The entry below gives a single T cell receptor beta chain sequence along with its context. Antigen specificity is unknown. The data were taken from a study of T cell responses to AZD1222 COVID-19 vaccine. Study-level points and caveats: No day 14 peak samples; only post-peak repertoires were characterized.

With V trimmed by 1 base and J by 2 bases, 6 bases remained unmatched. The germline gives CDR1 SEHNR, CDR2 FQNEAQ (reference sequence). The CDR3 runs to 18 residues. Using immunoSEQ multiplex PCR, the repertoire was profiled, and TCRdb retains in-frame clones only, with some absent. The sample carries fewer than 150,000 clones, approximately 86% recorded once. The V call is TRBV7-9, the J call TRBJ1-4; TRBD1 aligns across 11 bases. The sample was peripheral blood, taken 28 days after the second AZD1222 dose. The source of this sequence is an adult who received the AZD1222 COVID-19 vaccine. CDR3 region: CASSLGWTGGLTNEKLFF. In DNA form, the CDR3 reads TGTGCCAGCAGCTTAGGGTGGACAGGGGGCCTCACTAATGAAAAACTGTTTTTT.